The 15 T cell receptor beta chains below were found in one sample sequenced in a study of T cells in localized non-small cell lung cancer. Here immunoSEQ multiplex PCR was the method, and the copy in TCRdb shows in-frame clones only, minus some. Among under 65,000 clones listed, about 90% were seen once. The starting material was peripheral blood, obtained before any cancer treatment. These receptors all stem from a man aged 35-75 years with stage I squamous cell lung carcinoma.

The genes are TRBV11-2 and TRBJ2-1; possibly TRBD1 for D (7 bases). Trimming took 5 bases from V and 4 from J, leaving 15 bases between them. The CDR3 sequence is 15 residues long. Germline V gene sequence: CDR1 SGHAT, CDR2 FQNNGV. The CDR3 loop is CASSPRQGGYNEQFF. DNA of the CDR3: TGTGCCAGCAGCCCCCGCCAGGGGGGTTACAATGAGCAGTTCTTC.

The V call is TRBV9, the J call TRBJ1-2; the D gene is possibly TRBD1 (5 bases). The CDR3 sequence is 14 residues long. Germline V lookup: CDR1 SGDLS, CDR2 YYNGEE. V lost 7 bases and J 2 bases, leaving 15 bases between the germline ends. Written as DNA, the CDR3 is TGTGCCAGCCGAGCCTCGGGGGACAACTATGGCTACACCTTC. It yields the protein CASRASGDNYGYTF.

The V call is TRBV19, the J call TRBJ2-4; perhaps TRBD2 as D (5 bases). Per germline, CDR1 LNHDA and CDR2 SQIVND (reference sequence). This CDR3 has 14 amino acids. Deletions cut 0 bases from V and 10 bases from J, with 13 bases between. The CDR3 reads CASSIDSTTGIQYF. The CDR3 nucleotides read TGTGCCAGTAGTATAGATAGCACTACGGGGATTCAGTACTTC. Filled out from reference TRBV19 and TRBJ2-4, the complete variable domain reads DGGITQSPKYLFRKEGQNVTLSCEQNLNHDAMYWYRQDPGQGLRLIYYSQIVNDFQKGDIAEGYSVSREKKESFPLTVTSAQKNPTAFYLCASSIDSTTGIQYFGAGTRLSVL.

J is TRBJ1-2 and V is TRBV5-8, with D uncertain. The ends were cut back, 0 bases at V and 8 bases at J, with 11 bases in the middle. The germline V gene has CDR1 SGHTS and CDR2 YDEGEE. There are 13 residues in the CDR3. The DNA of the CDR3 is TGTGCCAGCAGCTTGGGCACCCATGGGGGCTACACCTTC. Amino acids: CASSLGTHGGYTF.

The rearrangement joins TRBV9 to TRBJ2-5, with a possible D match to TRBD2 (6 bases). Germline CDR1 is SGDLS and CDR2 is YYNGEE. Trimming cost V 7 bases and J 3 bases, with 13 bases left between them. CDR3 size: 13 residues. CDR3 in DNA: TGTGCCAGCGCGATGGGGGGAGAAGAGACCCAGTACTTC. Its protein is CASAMGGEETQYF.

The V call is TRBV27, the J call TRBJ2-7; the match to TRBD1 covers 9 bases. CDR1 is MNHEY and CDR2 is SMNVEV in the germline V gene (reference sequence). V was clipped by 10 bases and J by 7 bases; unmatched bases: 8. This CDR3 region has 12 residues. The CDR3 sequence is CATSTGGWEQYF. As DNA, the CDR3 is TGTGCCACTTCGACAGGGGGGTGGGAGCAGTACTTC.

CDR3 sequence (DNA): TGTGCCAGCAGCTTAAAACAGGGGGGAGGCTACACCTTC. Amino acid sequence: CASSLKQGGGYTF. V and J are TRBV7-2 and TRBJ1-2, with TRBD1 identical over 8 bases. Germline V lookup: CDR1 SGHTA, CDR2 FQGNSA. J was trimmed by 8 bases and V by 2 bases; bases with no gene match: 4. This CDR3 comprises 13 residues. Filled out from reference TRBV7-2 and TRBJ1-2, the complete variable domain reads GAGVSQSPSNKVTEKGKDVELRCDPISGHTALYWYRQSLGQGLEFLIYFQGNSAPDKSGLPSDRFSAERTGGSVSTLTIQRTQQEDSAVYLCASSLKQGGGYTFGSGTRLTVV.

The chain links TRBV9 to TRBJ2-3; D is perhaps TRBD2 (6 bases). There are 16 residues in the CDR3. Germline values: CDR1 SGDLS, CDR2 YYNGEE. Trimming took off 0 bases at V and 2 bases at J, with 13 bases between the two ends. CDR3 sequence: CASSVGGGTFTDTQYF. In DNA form, the CDR3 reads TGTGCCAGCAGCGTAGGGGGCGGGACTTTCACAGATACGCAGTATTTT.

This chain joins TRBV10-1 and TRBJ1-1, with D unresolved. The CDR3 covers 13 residues. V lost 6 bases to trimming and J lost 6 bases, with 14 bases between them. CDR1 and CDR2 from the germline V gene are WNHNN and SYGVQD (reference sequence). CDR3 DNA sequence: TGCGCCAGCAGGAGCGCGGAAGGCCCTGAAGCTTTCTTT. It encodes CASRSAEGPEAFF.

The chain is built from TRBV19 and TRBJ1-1; weak D call: TRBD1 (5 bases). Germline CDR1 LNHDA, CDR2 SQIVND (reference sequence). The CDR3 has 13 amino acids. With 6 bases removed from V and 3 bases from J, the gap between germline ends came to 11 bases. CDR3 sequence reads: CASRDTRDTEAFF. CDR3 nucleotides: TGTGCCAGTAGGGACACTAGGGACACTGAAGCTTTCTTT.

Comments on this clone: The junction differs from germline at one of its ends, possibly a read error. The V gene is TRBV4-2, the J gene TRBJ2-7, with TRBD2 identical over 10 bases. The germline V gene encodes CDR1 LGHNA and CDR2 YNFKEQ. The CDR3 has 13 amino acids. CDR3 amino acids: CASRQAGGHRQYF. DNA of the CDR3: TGTGCCAGCAGACAAGCGGGAGGGCACCGGCAGTACTTC.

The rearrangement links TRBV7-3 to TRBJ1-1; unclear D gene. Trimming stripped 4 bases from V and 1 base from J, with 7 bases between. CDR3 length: 13 residues. The germline V gene encodes CDR1 SGHTA and CDR2 FQGTGA. For the CDR3, the DNA is TGTGCCAGCAGCTCCGGAGCGAACACTGAAGCTTTCTTT. Translated, it gives CASSSGANTEAFF.

This chain joins TRBV29-1 and TRBJ2-3; D perhaps matches TRBD1 (7 bases). Looked up from germline, CDR1 is SQVTM and CDR2 is ANQGSEA. Trimming cost V 3 bases and J 0 bases, with 16 bases left between them. This CDR3 is 16 amino acids long. The CDR3 sequence: CSVDRTGLTSTDTQYF. The CDR3 nucleotides read TGCAGCGTTGATAGGACAGGACTAACTAGCACAGATACGCAGTATTTT.

This rearrangement joins TRBV13 to TRBJ2-1; a weak D match, TRBD1 (5 bases). This CDR3 comprises 14 residues. Trimming took off 2 bases at V and 4 bases at J, with 9 bases between the two ends. Germline V lookup: CDR1 PRHDT, CDR2 FYEKMQ (reference sequence). The CDR3, as DNA: TGTGCCAGCAGCTTAAGTAGGACATACAATGAGCAGTTCTTC. It translates to CASSLSRTYNEQFF.

This chain joins TRBV28 and TRBJ2-5, with D perhaps matching TRBD1 (5 bases). CDR1 and CDR2 from the germline V gene are MDHEN and SYDVKM. The ends were cut back, 6 bases at V and 7 bases at J, with 12 bases in the middle. CDR3 length: 12 amino acids. CDR3 loop: CASRGRKGTQYF. DNA for the CDR3: TGTGCCAGCAGGGGGCGAAAGGGGACCCAGTACTTC. Looking up the rest from reference TRBV28 and TRBJ2-5 gives the full variable domain: DVKVTQSSRYLVKRTGEKVFLECVQDMDHENMFWYRQDPGLGLRLIYFSYDVKMKEKGDIPEGYSVSREKKERFSLILESASTNQTSMYLCASRGRKGTQYFGPGTRLLVL.